This is a list of T cell receptor beta chains from one sample in a study of CD8+ T cells in alopecia areata. The assay was immunoSEQ multiplex PCR, and TCRdb's table has in-frame clones only and misses some. This table holds 150,000 to 250,000 clones, approximately 56% found once. Sample: CD4+ T cells sorted from blood, taken at week 4, from a patient treated with tofacitinib. Source of these receptors: a human donor with alopecia areata. Each CDR3 is given with its conserved first and last residue. The order of the fields is V gene, J gene, D gene, CDR3 length, clone size, CDR3 protein, CDR3 DNA. A D gene is named only where the DNA matches it firmly. Clone size is not always given. Where it is, it says once, few, many or a class for expanded clones.

TRBV23-1,TRBJ1-2,.,13,.,CASSHDSRYGYTF,TGCGCCAGCAGTCACGACAGCCGATATGGCTACACCTTC
TRBV10-3,TRBJ1-5,.,15,.,CAISESRGAEQPQHF,TGTGCCATCAGTGAGTCAAGGGGGGCCGAGCAGCCCCAGCATTTT
TRBV30,TRBJ2-5,.,12,.,CAYTGVLETQYF,TGTGCCTACACCGGAGTGTTGGAGACCCAGTACTTC
TRBV29-1,TRBJ1-2,TRBD1,12,.,CSGQGGDYGYTF,TGCAGCGGACAGGGGGGTGACTATGGCTACACCTTC
TRBV11-2,TRBJ2-4,TRBD2,14,.,CASTHPLGGDIQYF,TGTGCCAGCACCCATCCCTTGGGGGGGGACATTCAGTACTTC
TRBV25-1,TRBJ1-4,.,15,.,CASSEFTGPNEKLFF,TGTGCCAGCAGTGAATTTACAGGGCCTAATGAAAAACTGTTTTTT
TRBV28,TRBJ2-7,.,11,.,CASSRWGEQYF,TGTGCCAGCAGCCGATGGGGTGAGCAGTACTTC
TRBV19,TRBJ2-5,TRBD2,15,.,CASSIGGGIQETQYF,TGTGCCAGTAGTATAGGCGGGGGGATCCAAGAGACCCAGTACTTC
TRBV7-2,TRBJ2-4,.,15,.,CASSGGGAQRNIQYF,TGTGCCAGCAGTGGTGGGGGGGCGCAAAGAAACATTCAGTACTTC
TRBV27,TRBJ1-2,TRBD1,15,.,CASRRRWGQEYGYTF,TGTGCCAGCAGGCGTCGTTGGGGACAGGAGTATGGCTACACCTTC
TRBV25-1,TRBJ1-6,.,13,.,CATCRQGNSPLHF,TGTGCCACTTGCCGGCAGGGGAATTCACCCCTCCACTTT
TRBV19,TRBJ1-6,.,18,.,CASSDVPGAPGRGSPLHF,TGTGCCAGTTCCGACGTCCCTGGGGCCCCTGGGAGAGGGTCACCCCTCCACTTT
TRBV5-6,TRBJ2-7,TRBD1,15,.,CASRRTGGSSYEQYF,TGTGCCAGCAGACGGACAGGGGGCTCCTCCTACGAGCAGTACTTC
TRBV29-1,TRBJ2-5,TRBD2,13,few,CSVRVAGTETQYF,TGCAGCGTGAGGGTAGCGGGGACAGAGACCCAGTACTTC
TRBV5-1,TRBJ1-2,.,14,.,CASSLGGTLNGYTF,TGCGCCAGCAGCTTGGGGGGAACCCTGAATGGCTACACCTTC
TRBV5-1,TRBJ2-5,.,14,.,CASSLGQTGETQYF,TGCGCCAGCAGCTTGGGACAGACCGGAGAGACCCAGTACTTC
TRBV30,TRBJ2-4,TRBD2,15,.,CAWSPGLAVKNIQYF,TGTGCCTGGAGTCCGGGACTAGCGGTCAAAAACATTCAGTACTTC
TRBV30,TRBJ2-1,.,10,once,CAWSVPPQFF,TGTGCCTGGAGTGTCCCCCCGCAGTTCTTC
TRBV28,TRBJ2-7,.,13,.,CASSFRTPYEQYF,TGTGCCAGCAGTTTCCGGACGCCCTACGAGCAGTACTTC
TRBV5-1,TRBJ2-5,.,13,.,CASSSRAGETQYF,TGCGCCAGCAGCTCCCGGGCCGGAGAGACCCAGTACTTC
TRBV4-1,TRBJ2-7,TRBD2,14,once,CASSRISGGFEQYF,TGCGCCAGCAGCCGTATTAGCGGGGGATTTGAGCAGTACTTC
TRBV4-1,TRBJ1-2,.,14,.,CASSQFGGGNGYTF,TGCGCCAGCAGCCAGTTTGGAGGGGGTAATGGCTACACCTTC
TRBV29-1,TRBJ2-5,.,12,.,CSGTGAGETQYF,TGCAGCGGCACAGGTGCGGGGGAGACCCAGTACTTC
TRBV7-9,TRBJ2-3,.,16,once,CASSLASRQGKDTQYF,TGTGCCAGCAGCTTAGCTAGTCGGCAGGGGAAAGATACGCAGTATTTT